Described below is a single T cell receptor (beta chain) sequence and its context. Its antigen is not known. Repertoires were generated with immunoSEQ multiplex PCR, while TCRdb's copy carries only in-frame clones and drops some. The sample includes roughly 93,000 clones, roughly 87% of them seen just once. This record comes from a study of T cell responses to AZD1222 COVID-19 vaccine. General study results and limits: Without day 14 samples, only post-peak T cell repertoires were studied. Donors were mostly white British, more females; clonal diversity possibly underestimated. Targeting of unmutated variant regions was reportedly seen in nearly half of spike-specific TCRs.

The CDR3 contains 16 residues. CDR1 SGHRS and CDR2 YFSETQ come from the germline V gene. V was pared by 4 bases and J by 5 bases, with 9 bases of the junction left unmatched. Specimen: peripheral blood, collected on day 0 of AZD1222 vaccination. The V and J genes are TRBV5-1 and TRBJ2-7; 13 bases fit TRBD2. The sequence derives from an adult in good health. CDR3 in amino acids: CASSLITSGGAHEQYF. CDR3 nucleotides: TGCGCCAGCAGCCTTATCACTAGCGGGGGGGCCCACGAGCAGTACTTC.